This T cell receptor (beta chain) was captured in a study of cytotoxic CD8 clonotypes in ibrutinib-treated CLL. This CDR3 is 16 amino acids long. V dropped 2 bases and J dropped 7; count of bases not matched to a gene: 13. Germline CDR1 reads LNHDA; CDR2 reads SQIVND (reference sequence). A note on this clone: No antigen is known for it.

TCRdb keeps only in-frame clones here, not all; method: immunoSEQ multiplex PCR. The sample yields some 350,000 clones, 67% seen once. General study findings and limits: Public clonotypes (which were uncommon) either contracted or remained stable on treatment.

The gene calls are TRBV19 and TRBJ1-2, with 7 bases matching TRBD1. Sequenced here: PBMCs, sampled after 36 months of ibrutinib treatment. This clonotype was obtained from a human donor with chronic lymphocytic leukemia. CDR3 loop: CASSISVAGGNFGYTF. As DNA, the CDR3 is TGTGCCAGTAGTATATCGGTGGCAGGGGGAAATTTTGGCTACACCTTC.